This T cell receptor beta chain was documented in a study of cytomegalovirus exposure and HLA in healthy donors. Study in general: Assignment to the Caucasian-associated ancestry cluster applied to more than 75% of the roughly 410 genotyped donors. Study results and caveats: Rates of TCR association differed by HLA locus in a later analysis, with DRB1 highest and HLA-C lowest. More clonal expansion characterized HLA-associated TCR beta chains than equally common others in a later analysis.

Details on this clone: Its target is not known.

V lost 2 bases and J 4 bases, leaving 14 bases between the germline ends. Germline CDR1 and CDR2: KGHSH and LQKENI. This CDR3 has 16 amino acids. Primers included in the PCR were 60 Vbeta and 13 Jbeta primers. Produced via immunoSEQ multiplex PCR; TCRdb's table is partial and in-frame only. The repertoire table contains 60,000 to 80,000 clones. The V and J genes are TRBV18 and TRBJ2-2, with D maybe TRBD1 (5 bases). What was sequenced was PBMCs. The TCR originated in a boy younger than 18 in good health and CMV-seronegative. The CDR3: CASSPVSTGGTGELFF. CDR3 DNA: TGTGCCAGCTCACCAGTTTCAACAGGCGGCACCGGGGAGCTGTTTTTT.